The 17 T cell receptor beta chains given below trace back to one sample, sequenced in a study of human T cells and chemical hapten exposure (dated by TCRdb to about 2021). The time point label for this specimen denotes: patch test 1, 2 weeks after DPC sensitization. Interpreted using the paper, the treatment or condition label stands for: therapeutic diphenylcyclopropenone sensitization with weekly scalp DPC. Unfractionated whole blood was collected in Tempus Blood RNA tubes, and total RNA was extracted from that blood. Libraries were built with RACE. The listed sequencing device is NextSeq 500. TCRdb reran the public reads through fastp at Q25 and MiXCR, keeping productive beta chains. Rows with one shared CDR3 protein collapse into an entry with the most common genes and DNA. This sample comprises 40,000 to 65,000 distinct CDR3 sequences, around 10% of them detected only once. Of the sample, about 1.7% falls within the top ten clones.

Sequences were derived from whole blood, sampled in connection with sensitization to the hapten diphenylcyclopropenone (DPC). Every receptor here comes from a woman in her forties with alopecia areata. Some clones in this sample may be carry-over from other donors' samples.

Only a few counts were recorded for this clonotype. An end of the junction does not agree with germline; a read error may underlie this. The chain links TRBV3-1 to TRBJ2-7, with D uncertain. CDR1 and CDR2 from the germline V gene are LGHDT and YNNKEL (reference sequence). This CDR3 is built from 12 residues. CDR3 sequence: CASSQGPRNMDF. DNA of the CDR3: TGTGCCAGCAGCCAAGGACCACGGAACATGGACTTC.

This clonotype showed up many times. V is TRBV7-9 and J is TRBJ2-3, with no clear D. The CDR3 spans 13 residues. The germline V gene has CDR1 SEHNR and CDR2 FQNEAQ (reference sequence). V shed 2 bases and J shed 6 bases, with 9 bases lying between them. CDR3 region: CASSLSTADTQYF. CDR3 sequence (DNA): TGTGCCAGCAGCTTATCTACCGCGGATACGCAGTATTTT.

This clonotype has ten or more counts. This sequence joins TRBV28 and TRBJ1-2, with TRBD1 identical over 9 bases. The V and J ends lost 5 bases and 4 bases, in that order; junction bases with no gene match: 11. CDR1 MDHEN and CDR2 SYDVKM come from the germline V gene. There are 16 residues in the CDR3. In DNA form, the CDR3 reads TGTGCCAGCAGTGCCCCGGACAGGGGTCGGGGCTATGGCTACACCTTC. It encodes CASSAPDRGRGYGYTF.

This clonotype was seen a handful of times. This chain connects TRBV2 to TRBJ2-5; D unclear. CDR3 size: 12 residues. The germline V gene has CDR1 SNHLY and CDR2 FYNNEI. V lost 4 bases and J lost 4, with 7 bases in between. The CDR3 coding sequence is TGTGCCAGCAGTGCGGAGACAGAGACCCAGTACTTC. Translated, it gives CASSAETETQYF.

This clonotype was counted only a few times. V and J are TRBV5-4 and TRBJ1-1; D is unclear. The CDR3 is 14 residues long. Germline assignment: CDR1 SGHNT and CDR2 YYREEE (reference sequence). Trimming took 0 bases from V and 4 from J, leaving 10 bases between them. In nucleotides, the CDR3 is TGTGCCAGCAGCTTGGGTGGCGAGGTCACTGAAGCTTTCTTT. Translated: CASSLGGEVTEAFF.

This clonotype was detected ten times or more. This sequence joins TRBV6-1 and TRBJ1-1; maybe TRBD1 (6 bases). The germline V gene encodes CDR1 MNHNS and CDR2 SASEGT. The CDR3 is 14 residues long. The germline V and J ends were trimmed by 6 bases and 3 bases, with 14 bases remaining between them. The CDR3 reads CASSRTVGDTEAFF. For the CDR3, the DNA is TGTGCCAGCAGCAGGACAGTGGGGGACACTGAAGCTTTCTTT.

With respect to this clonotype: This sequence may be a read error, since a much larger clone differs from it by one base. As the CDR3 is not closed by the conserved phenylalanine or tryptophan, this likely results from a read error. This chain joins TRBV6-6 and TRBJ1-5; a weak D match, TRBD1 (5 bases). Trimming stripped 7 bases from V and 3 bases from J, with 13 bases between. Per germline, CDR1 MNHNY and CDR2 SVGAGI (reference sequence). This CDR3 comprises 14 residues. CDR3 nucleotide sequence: TGTGCCAGCACTCCTTACAGGCTCAATCAGCCCCAGCATCTT. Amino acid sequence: CASTPYRLNQPQHL.

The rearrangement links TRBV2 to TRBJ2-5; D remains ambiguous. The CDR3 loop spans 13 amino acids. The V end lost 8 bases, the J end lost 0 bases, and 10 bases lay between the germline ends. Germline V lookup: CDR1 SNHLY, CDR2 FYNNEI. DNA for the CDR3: TGTGCCAGCCGGTGGTGGGACCAAGAGACCCAGTACTTC. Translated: CASRWWDQETQYF. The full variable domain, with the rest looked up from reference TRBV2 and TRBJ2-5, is EPEVTQTPSHQVTQMGQEVILRCVPISNHLYFYWYRQILGQKVEFLVSFYNNEISEKSEIFDDQFSVERPDGSNFTLKIRSTKLEDSAMYFCASRWWDQETQYFGPGTRLLVL.

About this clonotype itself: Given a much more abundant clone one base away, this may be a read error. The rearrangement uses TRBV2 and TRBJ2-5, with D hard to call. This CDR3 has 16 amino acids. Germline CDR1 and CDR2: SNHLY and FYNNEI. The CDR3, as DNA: TGTGCCAGCAGCGTAGACTTCACTGGGTACCAAGAGAACCAGTACTTC. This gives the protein CASSVDFTGYQENQYF.

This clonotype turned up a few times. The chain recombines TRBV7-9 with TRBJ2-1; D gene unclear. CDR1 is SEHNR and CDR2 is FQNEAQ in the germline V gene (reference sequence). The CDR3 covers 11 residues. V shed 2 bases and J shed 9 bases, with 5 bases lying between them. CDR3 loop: CASSLIAEQFF. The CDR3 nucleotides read TGTGCCAGCAGCTTAATAGCTGAGCAGTTCTTC.

This CDR3 reads CSVRQGTPEQYF. As DNA, the CDR3 is TGCAGCGTCCGACAGGGAACCCCCGAGCAGTACTTC. The chain has TRBV29-1 and TRBJ2-7; the match to TRBD1 covers 7 bases. Per germline, CDR1 SQVTM and CDR2 ANQGSEA. The CDR3 is made up of 12 amino acids. Unmatched junction bases numbered 8, after V lost 6 bases and J lost 6 bases.

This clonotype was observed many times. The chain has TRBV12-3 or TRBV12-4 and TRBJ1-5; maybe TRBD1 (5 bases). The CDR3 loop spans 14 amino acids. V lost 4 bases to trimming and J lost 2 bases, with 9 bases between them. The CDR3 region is CASSSGLGNQPQHF. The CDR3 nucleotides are TGTGCCAGCAGTTCGGGACTTGGCAATCAGCCCCAGCATTTT.

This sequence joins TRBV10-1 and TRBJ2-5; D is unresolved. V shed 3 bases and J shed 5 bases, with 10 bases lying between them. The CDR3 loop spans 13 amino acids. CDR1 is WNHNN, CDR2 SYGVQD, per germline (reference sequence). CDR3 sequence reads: CASSDGLGETQYF. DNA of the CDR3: TGCGCCAGCAGTGACGGGTTGGGGGAGACCCAGTACTTC.

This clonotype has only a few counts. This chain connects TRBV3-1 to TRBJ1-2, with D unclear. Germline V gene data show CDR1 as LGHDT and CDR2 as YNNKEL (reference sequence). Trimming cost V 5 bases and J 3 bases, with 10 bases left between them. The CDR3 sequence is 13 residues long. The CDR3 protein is CASSLSADYGYTF. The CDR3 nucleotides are TGTGCCAGCAGCTTATCAGCAGACTATGGCTACACCTTC.

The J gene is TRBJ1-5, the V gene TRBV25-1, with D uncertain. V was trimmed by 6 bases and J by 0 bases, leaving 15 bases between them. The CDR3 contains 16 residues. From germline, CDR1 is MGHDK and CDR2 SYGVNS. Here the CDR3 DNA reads TGTGCCAGCAGCCGAATGGGCAGGAATAGCAATCAGCCCCAGCATTTT. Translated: CASSRMGRNSNQPQHF.

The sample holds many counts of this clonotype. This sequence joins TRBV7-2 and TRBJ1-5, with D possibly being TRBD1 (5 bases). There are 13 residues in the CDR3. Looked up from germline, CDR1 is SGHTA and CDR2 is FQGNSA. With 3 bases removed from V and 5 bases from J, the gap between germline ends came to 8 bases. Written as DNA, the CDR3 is TGTGCCAGCAGCTTTCAAGGGGATCAGCCCCAGCATTTT. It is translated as CASSFQGDQPQHF.

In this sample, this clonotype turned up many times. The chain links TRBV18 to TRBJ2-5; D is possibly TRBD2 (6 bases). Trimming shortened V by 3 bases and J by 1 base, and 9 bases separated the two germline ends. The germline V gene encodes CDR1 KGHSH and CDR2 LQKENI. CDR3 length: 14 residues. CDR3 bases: TGTGCCAGCTCACCCGCGGGGAGCCAAGAGACCCAGTACTTC. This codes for CASSPAGSQETQYF. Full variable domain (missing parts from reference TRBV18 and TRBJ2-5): NAGVMQNPRHLVRRRGQEARLRCSPMKGHSHVYWYRQLPEEGLKFMVYLQKENIIDESGMPKERFSAEFPKEGPSILRIQQVVRGDSAAYFCASSPAGSQETQYFGPGTRLLVL.